These 27 T cell receptor beta chains share one sample of origin, sequenced in a study of blood T cell repertoires in COVID-19. The repertoire was sequenced with immunoSEQ multiplex PCR; TCRdb's copy has only in-frame clones and lacks some. Of 220,000 or so clones listed, around 82% are singletons. Sequenced sample: peripheral blood. The receptors originated from a woman aged 25 to 39 who had recovered from COVID-19.

The V gene is TRBV2, the J gene TRBJ1-5; D is uncertain. Trimming left V 5 bases short and J 6 bases short, with 32 bases between. The CDR3 is made up of 20 amino acids. In germline, CDR1 is SNHLY, CDR2 FYNNEI. The CDR3, as DNA: TGTGCCAGCAGTATCGGACCTAAGTCGGGATACGGGCCGAGGAGTCAGCCCCAGCATTTT. It specifies CASSIGPKSGYGPRSQPQHF.

The chain is built from TRBV6-2 or TRBV6-3 and TRBJ2-1; TRBD2 is a possible D gene (6 bases). This CDR3 contains 18 residues. Looked up from germline, CDR1 is MNHEY and CDR2 is SVGEGT. The ends were cut back, 2 bases at V and 9 bases at J, with 26 bases in the middle. The CDR3 sequence is CASSYEEGMSGRGGEQFF. The DNA of the CDR3 is TGTGCCAGCAGTTACGAGGAGGGGATGAGCGGCCGGGGTGGTGAGCAGTTCTTC.

The DNA of the CDR3 is TGTGCCAGCAGTTGGACTAGCGGGAGATCTGAGCAGTTCTTC. Protein sequence: CASSWTSGRSEQFF. The chain recombines TRBV2 with TRBJ2-1, with 13 bases identical to TRBD2. Germline V gives CDR1 SNHLY, CDR2 FYNNEI. Trimming took 5 bases from V and 9 from J; bases not matched to a gene: 4. The length of the CDR3 is 14 residues.

CDR3 DNA sequence: TGTGCCAGCATAAGGGGGATTGGGCAGCCCCAGCATTTT. This encodes CASIRGIGQPQHF. J is TRBJ1-5 and V is TRBV2; tentative D call: TRBD1 (6 bases). This CDR3 contains 13 residues. CDR1 and CDR2 from the germline V gene are SNHLY and FYNNEI. Trimming took 7 bases from V and 7 from J, leaving 14 bases between them.

V gene TRBV2 combines with J gene TRBJ2-7; D remains ambiguous. The CDR3 is made up of 11 amino acids. CDR1 SNHLY and CDR2 FYNNEI come from the germline V gene. V shed 3 bases and J shed 6 bases, with 6 bases lying between them. CDR3 region: CASSDSIEQYF. The CDR3 DNA reads as TGTGCCAGCAGTGATAGCATCGAGCAGTACTTC.

The chain combines TRBV9 with TRBJ2-5; TRBD1 aligns across 9 bases. J gave up 4 bases and V 3 bases, and 10 bases lay outside the gene matches. The germline CDR1 and CDR2 sequences are SGDLS and YYNGEE. The CDR3 covers 16 residues. CDR3 loop: CASSGWTGALSETQYF. DNA of the CDR3: TGTGCCAGCAGCGGATGGACAGGGGCGCTGTCAGAGACCCAGTACTTC.

This clone was counted a single time. This sequence joins TRBV25-1 and TRBJ1-2, with 12 bases identical to TRBD1. In germline, CDR1 is MGHDK, CDR2 SYGVNS. The V gene end was trimmed by 5 bases and the J gene end by 6 bases; junction bases not matched to a gene: 7. CDR3 size: 15 residues. CDR3 residues: CASSRTGTGGHGYTF. The DNA of the CDR3 is TGTGCCAGCAGTAGGACCGGGACAGGGGGCCATGGCTACACCTTC.

The rearrangement joins TRBV2 to TRBJ1-3; TRBD1 agrees at 7 bases. J lost 0 bases, V lost 6 bases, and 2 bases had no gene match. Per germline, CDR1 SNHLY and CDR2 FYNNEI. This CDR3 spans 14 amino acids. The CDR3 region is CASRTGYSGNTIYF. The CDR3, as DNA: TGTGCCAGCAGGACAGGGTACTCTGGAAACACCATATATTTT.

The chain carries TRBV7-2 and TRBJ2-4; 9 bases map to TRBD2. CDR1 SGHTA and CDR2 FQGNSA come from the germline V gene. V lost 3 bases to trimming and J lost 1 base; unmatched junction nucleotides: 7. The CDR3 contains 17 residues. The CDR3, as DNA: TGTGCCAGCAGCTTCGGCGGACTAGCGTCGGCCAAAAACATTCAGTACTTC. Protein: CASSFGGLASAKNIQYF.

This chain uses TRBV4-1 with TRBJ2-7; weak D call: TRBD1 (5 bases). Germline values: CDR1 MGHRA, CDR2 YSYEKL. Trimming left V 2 bases short and J 2 bases short, with 16 bases between. This CDR3 has 16 residues. The CDR3 nucleotides read TGCGCCAGCAGCCAAAGGTCTCAGGGATTGCCCTACGAGCAGTACTTC. Its protein product is CASSQRSQGLPYEQYF.

The chain combines TRBV5-1 with TRBJ1-6; a possible D gene is TRBD1 (5 bases). Germline assignment: CDR1 SGHRS and CDR2 YFSETQ. This CDR3 is built from 17 residues. Trimming stripped 4 bases from V and 9 bases from J, with 23 bases between. The CDR3 DNA reads TGCGCCAGCAGCCAGGGATCAGGGCTGGTAATAAGTTCACCCCTCCACTTT. Amino acid sequence: CASSQGSGLVISSPLHF.

This chain links TRBV7-8 with TRBJ2-7, with 7 bases identical to TRBD2. Germline CDR1 is SGHVS and CDR2 is FQNEAQ. The J segment lost 6 bases and the V segment lost 6 bases, leaving 8 bases of the junction unmatched. The CDR3 has 13 amino acids. CDR3 protein: CASSSGLVGEQYF. The CDR3 region has the DNA TGTGCCAGCAGTTCCGGACTAGTGGGCGAGCAGTACTTC.

V usage is TRBV10-2 and J usage is TRBJ2-1, with D possibly matching TRBD1 (6 bases). Looked up from germline, CDR1 is WSHSY and CDR2 is SAAADI. This CDR3 comprises 12 residues. V was trimmed by 9 bases and J by 8 bases, leaving 14 bases between them. Written as DNA, the CDR3 is TGCGCCAGTTACAGGGTTGGGGATGAGCAGTTCTTC. Translation gives CASYRVGDEQFF.

The chain recombines TRBV6-5 with TRBJ2-2, with D maybe TRBD2 (6 bases). The CDR3 consists of 14 residues. The germline V gene encodes CDR1 MNHEY and CDR2 SVGAGI. V shed 4 bases and J shed 4 bases, with 10 bases lying between them. Here the CDR3 reads CASSFGSGTGELFF. The CDR3 DNA follows: TGTGCCAGCAGTTTCGGGAGTGGCACCGGGGAGCTGTTTTTT.

The genes are TRBV6-5 and TRBJ2-7; 9 bases agree with TRBD1. The V and J ends lost 5 bases and 1 base, in that order; junction bases with no gene match: 6. Looked up from germline, CDR1 is MNHEY and CDR2 is SVGAGI. This CDR3 spans 15 amino acids. The CDR3 nucleotides read TGTGCCAGCAGTCGGACAGGGGTGCAATCCTACGAGCAGTACTTC. This encodes CASSRTGVQSYEQYF.

The chain uses TRBV28 and TRBJ2-2, with D perhaps TRBD2 (5 bases). The V end was cut by 7 bases, the J end by 1 base, with 13 bases between. CDR1 MDHEN and CDR2 SYDVKM come from the germline V gene. CDR3 length: 15 amino acids. CDR3 loop: CASTPGLLNTGELFF. The CDR3 nucleotides read TGTGCCAGCACCCCCGGACTCCTGAACACCGGGGAGCTGTTTTTT.

V gene TRBV6-4 combines with J gene TRBJ2-6; the match to TRBD1 covers 7 bases. J was trimmed by 0 bases and V by 6 bases; bases with no gene match: 8. The CDR3 extends over 17 amino acids. Germline assignment: CDR1 MRHNA and CDR2 SNTAGT. The CDR3 is CASSHRAGGSGANVLTF. In DNA, the CDR3 is TGTGCCAGCAGCCACCGGGCAGGGGGCTCTGGGGCCAACGTCCTGACTTTC.

The chain combines TRBV29-1 with TRBJ2-3; 10 bases map to TRBD1. V shed 0 bases and J 1 base; nucleotides not matched to a gene: 7. The CDR3 contains 17 residues. Germline V gives CDR1 SQVTM, CDR2 ANQGSEA. In nucleotides, the CDR3 is TGCAGCGTTGAAGATGACAGGGGGCGAACGGGCACAGATACGCAGTATTTT. Translated: CSVEDDRGRTGTDTQYF.

The genes are TRBV5-6 and TRBJ1-5, with D tentatively TRBD1 (5 bases). This CDR3 region has 15 residues. Per germline, CDR1 SGHDT and CDR2 YYEEEE. V was trimmed by 6 bases and J by 0 bases, leaving 13 bases between them. The CDR3 protein is CASNRQTYSNQPQHF. CDR3 coding DNA: TGTGCCAGCAACCGACAGACCTATAGCAATCAGCCCCAGCATTTT.

The chain joins TRBV30 to TRBJ1-3; no firm D call. The CDR3 consists of 15 residues. The germline CDR1 and CDR2 sequences are GTSNPN and SVGIG (reference sequence). V gave up 2 bases and J gave up 2 bases, with 13 bases separating them. CDR3 protein: CAWSIQSSAGNTIYF. The CDR3 DNA sequence: TGTGCCTGGAGTATCCAGTCAAGTGCTGGAAACACCATATATTTT.

The chain couples TRBV18 to TRBJ2-4, with D maybe TRBD1 (7 bases). This CDR3 spans 16 amino acids. V dropped 6 bases and J dropped 0 bases, with 15 bases sitting between them. Germline values: CDR1 KGHSH, CDR2 LQKENI. CDR3: CASSGPRGVAKNIQYF. The CDR3 DNA reads TGTGCCAGCTCCGGACCCAGGGGGGTAGCCAAAAACATTCAGTACTTC.

This clone was picked up a small number of times. This chain connects TRBV10-2 to TRBJ2-2; 13 positions match TRBD2. Germline CDR1 WSHSY, CDR2 SAAADI. Unmatched junction bases numbered 1, after V lost 4 bases and J lost 2 bases. The CDR3 runs to 16 residues. CDR3 in DNA: TGCGCCAGCAGTGGACTAGCGGGAGGTAACACCGGGGAGCTGTTTTTT. This codes for CASSGLAGGNTGELFF.

Only a few counts were recorded for this clone. The rearrangement links TRBV7-9 to TRBJ2-4; TRBD1 aligns across 10 bases. The V segment lost 7 bases and the J segment 2 bases; nucleotides outside the gene matches: 5. Germline-derived CDR1 and CDR2 are SEHNR and FQNEAQ (reference sequence). This CDR3 region has 15 residues. As DNA, the CDR3 is TGTGCCAGCACCAAGACAGGGGGCCCCAAAAACATTCAGTACTTC. This codes for CASTKTGGPKNIQYF.

The chain uses TRBV19 and TRBJ2-2, with D possibly being TRBD2 (5 bases). Germline V lookup: CDR1 LNHDA, CDR2 SQIVND (reference sequence). V was cut by 6 bases and J by 4 bases, with 12 bases left in between. The CDR3 extends over 14 amino acids. The CDR3 spells CASSKRTFTGELFF. Written as DNA, the CDR3 is TGTGCCAGTAGCAAGCGGACCTTCACCGGGGAGCTGTTTTTT.

The gene calls are TRBV19 and TRBJ2-7; 8 bases are a match to TRBD1. V lost 7 bases, J lost 0 bases, and 8 bases stayed unmatched. Germline-derived CDR1 and CDR2 are LNHDA and SQIVND (reference sequence). The CDR3 sequence is 15 residues long. In DNA, the CDR3 is TGTGCCAGTACCCCCGGGACAGGAGTCTCCTACGAGCAGTACTTC. Translating gives CASTPGTGVSYEQYF.

The chain combines TRBV28 with TRBJ2-4, with 7 bases lining up with TRBD2. Germline-derived CDR1 and CDR2 are MDHEN and SYDVKM. The V and J ends lost 5 bases and 5 bases, in that order; junction bases with no gene match: 12. The CDR3 extends over 16 amino acids. The chain's CDR3 is CASSPAIPGLQNIQYF. The CDR3 DNA reads as TGTGCCAGCAGTCCTGCTATTCCGGGACTACAAAACATTCAGTACTTC.

V usage is TRBV10-1 and J usage is TRBJ2-3; a weak D match, TRBD2 (6 bases). V lost 6 bases and J lost 4, with 14 bases in between. This CDR3 is built from 14 residues. CDR1 WNHNN and CDR2 SYGVQD come from the germline V gene (reference sequence). The CDR3 region has the DNA TGCGCCAGCAGCCCCGGACTAATTGCAGATACGCAGTATTTT. Protein sequence: CASSPGLIADTQYF.